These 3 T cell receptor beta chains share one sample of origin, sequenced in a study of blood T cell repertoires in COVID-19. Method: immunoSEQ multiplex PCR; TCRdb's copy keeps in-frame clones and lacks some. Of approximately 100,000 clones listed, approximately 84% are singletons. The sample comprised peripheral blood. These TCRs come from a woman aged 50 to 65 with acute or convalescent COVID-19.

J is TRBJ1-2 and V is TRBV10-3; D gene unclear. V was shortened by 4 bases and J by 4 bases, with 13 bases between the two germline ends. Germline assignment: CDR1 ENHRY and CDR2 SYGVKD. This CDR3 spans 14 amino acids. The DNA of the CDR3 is TGTGCCATCAGTGCATCTCCCAACGGCTATGGCTACACCTTC. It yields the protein CAISASPNGYGYTF.

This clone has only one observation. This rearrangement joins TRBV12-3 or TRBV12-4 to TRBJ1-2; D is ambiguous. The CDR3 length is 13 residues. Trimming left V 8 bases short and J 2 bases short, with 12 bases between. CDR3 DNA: TGTGCCAGCGGGAGGCTTAAAAACTATGGCTACACCTTC. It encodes CASGRLKNYGYTF.

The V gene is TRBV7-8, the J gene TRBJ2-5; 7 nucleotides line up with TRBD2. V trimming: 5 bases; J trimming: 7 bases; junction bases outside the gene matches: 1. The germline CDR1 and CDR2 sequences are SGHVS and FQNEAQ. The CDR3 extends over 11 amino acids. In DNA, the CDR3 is TGTGCCAGCAGCCCGGGGGGGACCCAGTACTTC. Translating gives CASSPGGTQYF.